These 28 T cell receptor beta chains came from one sample sequenced in a study of blood T cell repertoires in COVID-19 (dated by TCRdb to about 2020). Receptor libraries were prepared by the immunoSEQ multiplex PCR assay. TCRdb provides this immuneACCESS table in a form limited to in-frame rearrangements. Some clones are lacking; in checked studies, under half of them reflect an unresolved V gene, and why the rest are absent is not known. The sample table lists 350,000 to 400,000 clones, roughly 90% of them with a count of one. 3% of the sample is held by the ten biggest clonotypes. Sequencing was carried out using peripheral blood. Receptor source: a woman aged 25 to 39 with COVID-19, enrolled during active disease.

The chain uses TRBV7-8 and TRBJ1-2; 7 bases are shared with TRBD1. The CDR3 is 16 residues long. Germline V gene sequence: CDR1 SGHVS, CDR2 FQNEAQ. V gave up 6 bases and J gave up 2 bases; unmatched junction bases: 12. CDR3: CASRRTGGVGNYGYTF. The CDR3 DNA is TGTGCCAGCAGAAGGACAGGTGGGGTGGGAAACTATGGCTACACCTTC.

The V gene is TRBV18, the J gene TRBJ1-5, with D tentatively TRBD1 (5 bases). Per germline, CDR1 KGHSH and CDR2 LQKENI. The CDR3 totals 16 residues. V was clipped by 3 bases and J by 0 bases, with 12 bases between them. The chain's CDR3 is CASSPGLFNSNQPQHF. As DNA, the CDR3 is TGTGCCAGCTCACCGGGACTCTTTAATAGCAATCAGCCCCAGCATTTT.

This clone is a singleton in its sample. The chain carries TRBV19 and TRBJ1-2; 7 nucleotides agree with TRBD1. This CDR3 contains 14 residues. Germline values: CDR1 LNHDA, CDR2 SQIVND (reference sequence). J lost 8 bases, V lost 4 bases, and 10 bases had no gene match. CDR3 region: CASSKGQPKRGYTF. The CDR3 nucleotides read TGTGCCAGTAGTAAGGGACAGCCGAAGAGGGGCTACACCTTC.

This clone was counted between two and nine times. At one end, the junction sequence differs from germline, possibly due to a read error. The chain employs TRBV24-1 and TRBJ1-2, with TRBD1 identical over 9 bases. The length of the CDR3 is 14 residues. CDR1 KGHDR and CDR2 SFDVKD come from the germline V gene. CDR3 nucleotide sequence: TGTGCCACCAGGGATTCGGGACAGGGCTATGGCTACACCTTC. Amino acid sequence: CATRDSGQGYGYTF.

V and J are TRBV28 and TRBJ2-7; D not certain. CDR3 length equals 11 residues. Germline CDR1 MDHEN, CDR2 SYDVKM. V lost 5 bases and J lost 2, with 4 bases in between. For the CDR3, the DNA is TGTGCCAGCAGTGACACCTACGAGCAGTACGTC. Translated, it gives CASSDTYEQYV.

This chain's CDR3 is CASSVDPRGNTEAFF. CDR3 bases: TGTGCCAGCAGCGTAGATCCCAGGGGGAACACTGAAGCTTTCTTT. The chain is built from TRBV9 and TRBJ1-1, with a possible D match to TRBD1 (6 bases). The CDR3 runs to 15 residues. V was trimmed by 0 bases and J by 1 base, leaving 10 bases between them. The germline V gene has CDR1 SGDLS and CDR2 YYNGEE.

The V call is TRBV9, the J call TRBJ2-5, with D possibly TRBD1 on 6 matching bases. CDR3 length equals 14 residues. Germline loops: CDR1 SGDLS, CDR2 YYNGEE. Trimming shortened V by 3 bases and J by 4 bases, and 13 bases separated the two germline ends. CDR3 sequence reads: CASSATGIPETQYF. DNA of the CDR3: TGTGCCAGCAGCGCGACAGGTATCCCAGAGACCCAGTACTTC.

The chain combines TRBV27 with TRBJ2-7; 8 positions match TRBD1. Germline assignment: CDR1 MNHEY and CDR2 SMNVEV (reference sequence). This CDR3 comprises 15 residues. The V and J ends lost 5 bases and 3 bases, in that order; junction bases with no gene match: 9. Written as DNA, the CDR3 is TGTGCCAGCAGTCCATTACGACAGGGGATCTACGAGCAGTACTTC. Translated, it gives CASSPLRQGIYEQYF.

In its sample, this clone was seen once. The rearrangement uses TRBV5-1 and TRBJ2-3, with 9 bases aligning to TRBD1. The CDR3 contains 16 residues. Germline V gene data show CDR1 as SGHRS and CDR2 as YFSETQ. The V segment lost 3 bases and the J segment 5 bases; nucleotides outside the gene matches: 10. The CDR3 DNA reads TGCGCCAGCAGCTCTACCGGGACAGGGTATATAGATACGCAGTATTTT. Its translation: CASSSTGTGYIDTQYF.

This chain joins TRBV13 and TRBJ1-2; 7 nucleotides line up with TRBD1. This CDR3 has 14 residues. The ends lost 0 bases at V and 2 bases at J; junction bases unmatched: 0. The germline V gene has CDR1 PRHDT and CDR2 FYEKMQ (reference sequence). The CDR3 region has the DNA TGTGCCAGCAGCTTAGGGACAGGGAACTATGGCTACACCTTC. Translation: CASSLGTGNYGYTF.

V gene TRBV29-1 combines with J gene TRBJ1-2, with 7 positions matching TRBD1. Germline V gene lookup returns CDR1 SQVTM and CDR2 ANQGSEA. This CDR3 has 14 residues. Unmatched junction bases numbered 14, after V lost 6 bases and J lost 7 bases. The CDR3 loop reads CSVDGQDRVSGYTF. CDR3 sequence (DNA): TGCAGCGTAGACGGACAGGATCGGGTCTCTGGCTACACCTTC.

V gene TRBV29-1 combines with J gene TRBJ1-1; no firm D call. The ends were cut back, 4 bases at V and 0 bases at J, with 9 bases in the middle. Germline assignment: CDR1 SQVTM and CDR2 ANQGSEA. The CDR3 totals 13 residues. CDR3: CSVVLQMNTEAFF. The CDR3 nucleotides are TGCAGCGTTGTGTTGCAGATGAACACTGAAGCTTTCTTT.

The rearrangement joins TRBV5-5 to TRBJ1-6, with no clear D. Germline values: CDR1 SGHKS, CDR2 YYEKEE (reference sequence). The CDR3 totals 16 residues. V gave up 0 bases and J gave up 5 bases, with 12 bases separating them. The CDR3 bases are TGTGCCAGCAGCTTGGCGGTCTACTCTAATAATTCACCCCTCCACTTT. Protein sequence: CASSLAVYSNNSPLHF.

The chain recombines TRBV2 with TRBJ2-7; 13 bases are shared with TRBD2. This CDR3 contains 15 residues. The V and J ends lost 5 bases and 4 bases, in that order; junction bases with no gene match: 5. Per germline, CDR1 SNHLY and CDR2 FYNNEI. This CDR3 is CASSRTSGRFYEQYV. CDR3 nucleotides: TGTGCCAGCAGTAGGACTAGCGGGAGATTTTACGAGCAGTACGTC.

The V gene is TRBV7-2, the J gene TRBJ2-6; 7 bases match TRBD1. J was trimmed by 3 bases and V by 1 base; bases with no gene match: 3. The germline V gene has CDR1 SGHTA and CDR2 FQGNSA. The CDR3 is made up of 16 amino acids. The CDR3 spells CASSLGTGVGANVLTF. CDR3 in DNA: TGTGCCAGCAGCTTAGGCACAGGGGTTGGGGCCAACGTCCTGACTTTC.

V is TRBV11-2 and J is TRBJ2-1, with 9 bases fitting TRBD1. V was pared by 5 bases and J by 10 bases, with 15 bases of the junction left unmatched. This CDR3 is 16 amino acids long. CDR1 and CDR2 (germline): SGHAT, FQNNGV. CDR3 amino acids: CASSPGPGTGPGEQFF. CDR3 coding DNA: TGTGCCAGCAGCCCCGGTCCCGGGACAGGGCCGGGCGAGCAGTTCTTC.

This chain links TRBV3-1 (or the pseudogene TRBV3-2) with TRBJ2-2, with 7 bases fitting TRBD2. The CDR3 contains 16 residues. The trim removed 0 bases at V and 9 bases at J, leaving 10 bases unmatched. The germline gives CDR1 LGHDT, CDR2 YNNKEL (reference sequence). CDR3 coding DNA: TGTGCCAGCAGCCAAGAGCATCTGCGGGAGAGGAGGGAGCTGTTTTTT. Translation gives CASSQEHLRERRELFF.

In this sample, this clone turned up once. The chain joins TRBV15 to TRBJ1-1; D is perhaps TRBD1 (5 bases). The CDR3 extends over 15 amino acids. Germline values: CDR1 LNHNV, CDR2 YYDKDF (reference sequence). V was cut by 0 bases and J by 4 bases, with 12 bases left in between. This CDR3 is CATSRDLGDFTEAFF. The CDR3 DNA sequence: TGTGCCACCAGCAGAGACCTCGGGGACTTCACTGAAGCTTTCTTT.

The chain combines TRBV30 with TRBJ2-1, with D perhaps TRBD2 (6 bases). The CDR3 is 14 amino acids. Germline CDR1 and CDR2: GTSNPN and SVGIG (reference sequence). V was cut by 3 bases and J by 6 bases, with 15 bases left in between. CDR3 DNA sequence: TGTGCCTGGAGATTTTTACTAGCAACCAATGAGCAGTTCTTC. Its protein is CAWRFLLATNEQFF.

This clone came up a few times. The chain employs TRBV28 and TRBJ2-2; D is perhaps TRBD2 (6 bases). The germline gives CDR1 MDHEN, CDR2 SYDVKM. The CDR3 is 16 amino acids. Trimming removed 5 bases at V and 5 bases at J, with 18 bases between. The CDR3 loop is CASSLAGTLKTGELFF. The CDR3, as DNA: TGTGCCAGCAGTCTGGCCGGGACTCTCAAGACCGGGGAGCTGTTTTTT.

This clone was seen once. This chain uses TRBV4-1 with TRBJ1-1; tentatively, D is TRBD1 (6 bases). This CDR3 is 15 amino acids long. Germline CDR1 is MGHRA and CDR2 is YSYEKL. Trimming pared 3 bases from V and 3 bases from J, leaving 14 bases between. CDR3 region: CASSQRDIRDTEAFF. The CDR3 DNA follows: TGCGCCAGCAGCCAGAGGGACATTAGGGACACTGAAGCTTTCTTT.

This chain uses TRBV7-8 with TRBJ1-1, with 7 nucleotides matching TRBD1. CDR1 is SGHVS and CDR2 is FQNEAQ in the germline V gene. The CDR3 consists of 16 residues. J was trimmed by 1 base and V by 4 bases; bases with no gene match: 9. This chain's CDR3 is CASSSRGRNTNTEAFF. As DNA, the CDR3 is TGTGCCAGCAGCTCTAGGGGGCGAAACACGAACACTGAAGCTTTCTTT.

The chain joins TRBV18 to TRBJ2-2, with D perhaps TRBD1 (6 bases). The V end was cut by 3 bases, the J end by 5 bases, with 10 bases between. The CDR3 extends over 14 amino acids. Germline V gene data show CDR1 as KGHSH and CDR2 as LQKENI. CDR3 sequence (DNA): TGTGCCAGCTCACCGAAAGGACAGACCGGGGAGCTGTTTTTT. Protein: CASSPKGQTGELFF. The variable domain in full, completed from reference TRBV18 and TRBJ2-2, reads NAGVMQNPRHLVRRRGQEARLRCSPMKGHSHVYWYRQLPEEGLKFMVYLQKENIIDESGMPKERFSAEFPKEGPSILRIQQVVRGDSAAYFCASSPKGQTGELFFGEGSRLTVL.

This clone has a single count. V and J are TRBV10-3 and TRBJ2-5, with a tentative D call TRBD1 (7 bases). V was trimmed by 3 bases and J by 1 base, leaving 15 bases between them. The CDR3 extends over 16 amino acids. Per germline, CDR1 ENHRY and CDR2 SYGVKD. The CDR3 DNA reads as TGTGCCATCAGTGAAGACAGGGAGGTGGGCCAAGAGACCCAGTACTTC. Protein product: CAISEDREVGQETQYF.

Here the CDR3 DNA reads TGTGCCAGCAGCTTACTGGGACTAGCGGACACAGATACGCAGTATTTT. Amino acid sequence: CASSLLGLADTDTQYF. The chain recombines TRBV11-2 with TRBJ2-3, with 11 nucleotides matching TRBD2. From germline, CDR1 is SGHAT and CDR2 FQNNGV. The CDR3 has 16 residues. V dropped 2 bases and J dropped 2; count of bases not matched to a gene: 3.

This clone was detected a few times. This chain uses TRBV19 with TRBJ2-1; 13 nucleotides match TRBD2. V dropped 9 bases and J dropped 5; count of bases not matched to a gene: 7. Germline lookup yields CDR1 LNHDA and CDR2 SQIVND (reference sequence). This CDR3 region has 15 residues. This chain's CDR3 is CASGTSGTANNEQFF. CDR3 sequence (DNA): TGTGCCAGCGGGACTAGCGGGACGGCAAACAATGAGCAGTTCTTC.

The V gene is TRBV6-6, the J gene TRBJ2-1, with 12 bases that match TRBD2. This CDR3 region has 16 residues. V gave up 4 bases and J gave up 4 bases; unmatched junction bases: 5. The germline V gene encodes CDR1 MNHNY and CDR2 SVGAGI (reference sequence). The CDR3 spells CASSLLTSGGYNEQFF. CDR3 sequence (DNA): TGTGCCAGCAGTTTATTAACTAGCGGGGGGTACAATGAGCAGTTCTTC.

The chain joins TRBV10-3 to TRBJ2-7; 14 bases align to TRBD2. With 5 bases clipped from V and 3 bases from J, the junction kept 6 bases outside the gene matches. CDR1 and CDR2 from the germline V gene are ENHRY and SYGVKD. CDR3 size: 16 residues. In DNA, the CDR3 is TGTGCCATCAGTTCCGGACTAGCGGGAGGCCTCTACGAGCAGTACGTC. Its protein is CAISSGLAGGLYEQYV.